This passage covers 7 T cell receptor beta chains from one sample sequenced in a study of identical twins. TCRdb reanalysed the 5' RACE reads using MiXCR and keeps one entry per CDR3 protein. The sample contains about 890,000 distinct CDR3 sequences, approximately 13% of which appear only once. The sample was also linked to a second study, of yellow fever vaccine responses in identical twins.

Sequencing used PBMCs. These receptors were obtained from a woman in her late teens or twenties in good health.

This chain connects TRBV5-1 to TRBJ2-1; D may be TRBD1 (7 bases). Germline lookup yields CDR1 SGHRS and CDR2 YFSETQ. Deletions cut 4 bases from V and 6 bases from J, with 17 bases between. This CDR3 contains 15 residues. CDR3 nucleotide sequence: TGCGCCAGCAGCCAGGGGGTCGGGGGTTCCAATGAGCAGTTCTTC. Translated: CASSQGVGGSNEQFF.

This clonotype has a count of ten or more. V usage is TRBV5-1 and J usage is TRBJ2-7; no firm D call. Germline assignment: CDR1 SGHRS and CDR2 YFSETQ. Trimming left V 0 bases short and J 0 bases short, with 13 bases between. The CDR3 is 16 residues long. CDR3 nucleotide sequence: TGCGCCAGCAGCTTGGCTTTTAATGGCGTCTCCTACGAGCAGTACTTC. The encoded protein is CASSLAFNGVSYEQYF.

This clonotype was detected only a few times. The chain employs TRBV6-5 and TRBJ2-7, with 8 positions matching TRBD1. V trimming: 2 bases; J trimming: 3 bases; junction bases outside the gene matches: 6. The CDR3 runs to 15 residues. Germline V lookup: CDR1 MNHEY, CDR2 SVGAGI. CDR3 protein: CASSYPGQGIYEQYF. CDR3 DNA: TGTGCCAGCAGTTACCCTGGACAGGGCATCTACGAGCAGTACTTC.

This clonotype was seen only a few times. The CDR3 nucleotides are TGTGCCAGCAGCCTCGGGACAGATTCACCCCTCCACTTT. As protein: CASSLGTDSPLHF. The J gene is TRBJ1-6, the V gene TRBV7-9; 7 positions match TRBD1. Germline V gives CDR1 SEHNR, CDR2 FQNEAQ (reference sequence). The CDR3 contains 13 residues. J gave up 8 bases and V 5 bases, and 3 bases lay outside the gene matches.

The chain uses TRBV4-1 and TRBJ1-4, with unresolved D. With 3 bases removed from V and 4 bases from J, the gap between germline ends came to 15 bases. The CDR3 length is 16 residues. Germline CDR1 reads MGHRA; CDR2 reads YSYEKL. In DNA form, the CDR3 reads TGCGCCAGCAGCCACGCCTTAACGGGCTATAATGAAAAACTGTTTTTT. It is translated as CASSHALTGYNEKLFF.

This clonotype came up many times. The V call is TRBV13, the J call TRBJ1-1; possible D gene TRBD1, 5 bases. CDR1 is PRHDT and CDR2 is FYEKMQ in the germline V gene (reference sequence). V was trimmed by 0 bases and J by 8 bases, leaving 7 bases between them. The CDR3 contains 12 residues. CDR3: CASSLGRGEAFF. The CDR3 DNA reads TGTGCCAGCAGCTTAGGAAGGGGCGAAGCTTTCTTT.

This clonotype showed up many times. J is TRBJ2-1 and V is TRBV10-3, with D unresolved. Germline CDR1 is ENHRY and CDR2 is SYGVKD. V shed 0 bases and J shed 8 bases, with 5 bases lying between them. CDR3 size: 12 residues. The CDR3 spells CAISESWDEQFF. The CDR3 DNA reads as TGTGCCATCAGTGAGTCGTGGGATGAGCAGTTCTTC.